Reported below is one TCR beta chain. CDR1 is MGHRA and CDR2 is YSYEKL in the germline V gene. J lost 2 bases, V lost 0 bases, and 13 bases had no gene match. The CDR3 has 19 amino acids. Enrollment of patients from Seattle took place during active infection, with longitudinal follow-up. This sample is part of a study of blood T cell repertoires in COVID-19. Looking at the study overall: Specimens from acute and convalescent COVID-19 originated in the United States, Italy and Spain.

Under the authors' procedure: Estimation of nucleated cell counts was performed using reference gene primer amplification. Profiling relied on immunoSEQ multiplex PCR, and the TCRdb table lists in-frame clones only, not all of them. Clonal size and the V and J genes are those of that table, whereas D and trimming came from the DNA. The repertoire includes approximately 300,000 clones, about 93% of them detected once, and roughly 7.3% sits in the top ten. This receptor was taken from a woman aged 25 to 39 with COVID-19, enrolled during active disease. The specimen sequenced was peripheral blood. V gene TRBV4-1 combines with J gene TRBJ1-2, with TRBD1 identical over 9 bases. This chain's CDR3 is CASSQDRPGQGSRNYGYTF. The CDR3 DNA reads as TGCGCCAGCAGCCAAGATCGGCCGGGACAGGGAAGTCGGAACTATGGCTACACCTTC.